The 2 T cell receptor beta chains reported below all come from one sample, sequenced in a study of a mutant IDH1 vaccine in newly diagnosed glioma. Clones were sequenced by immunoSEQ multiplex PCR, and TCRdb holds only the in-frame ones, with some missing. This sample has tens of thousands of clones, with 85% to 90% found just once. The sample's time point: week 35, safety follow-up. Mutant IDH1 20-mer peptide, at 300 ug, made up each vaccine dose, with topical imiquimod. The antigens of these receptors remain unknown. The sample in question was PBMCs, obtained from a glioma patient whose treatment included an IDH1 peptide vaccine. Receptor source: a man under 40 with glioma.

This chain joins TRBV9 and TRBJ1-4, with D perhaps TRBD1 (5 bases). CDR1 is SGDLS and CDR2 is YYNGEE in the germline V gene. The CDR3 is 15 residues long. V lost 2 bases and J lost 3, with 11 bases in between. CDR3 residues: CASSVVGQANEKLFF. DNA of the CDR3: TGTGCCAGCAGCGTGGTGGGGCAGGCTAATGAAAAACTGTTTTTT.

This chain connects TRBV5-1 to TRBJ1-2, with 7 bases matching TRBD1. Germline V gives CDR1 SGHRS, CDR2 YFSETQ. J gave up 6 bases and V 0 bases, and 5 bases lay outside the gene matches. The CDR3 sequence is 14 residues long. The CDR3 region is CASSLDSQGDGYTF. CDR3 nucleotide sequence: TGCGCCAGCAGCTTGGACTCCCAGGGGGATGGCTACACCTTC.